This record concerns one T cell receptor (beta chain) sequence. The data were taken from a study of blood T cell repertoires in COVID-19. CDR1 LGHNA and CDR2 YSLEER come from the germline V gene. The trim removed 1 base at V and 3 bases at J, leaving 7 bases unmatched. The CDR3 covers 16 residues. Only in-frame clones appear in the TCRdb table, and some are missing; sequencing was by immunoSEQ multiplex PCR. The table includes 220,000 or so clones, approximately 88% detected once. The V call is TRBV4-3, the J call TRBJ2-7, with 9 bases lining up with TRBD2. What was sequenced was peripheral blood. This clonotype was obtained from a man between 60 and 70 years old who had recovered from COVID-19. The CDR3 here is CASSQVWLAGVYEQYF. Written as DNA, the CDR3 is TGCGCCAGCAGCCAAGTATGGTTAGCGGGGGTCTACGAGCAGTACTTC.